These 4 T cell receptor beta chains originate from one sample sequenced in a study of tumor and adjacent non-tumor tissue in lung cancer. Three rounds of nested PCR, following a modified ARM-PCR protocol, produced the TCRbeta library. MiXCR, applied by TCRdb to the multiplex PCR reads, yields one record per CDR3 protein. The table includes approximately 68,000 distinct CDR3 sequences, 75% to 85% detected once. RNA was extracted from bulk tissue without any cell sorting. This non-tumor lung sample came from over 3 cm beyond the tumor edge. Material: distant non-tumor lung tissue. These receptors were collected from a man aged 55 to 70 with non-small cell lung cancer.

The chain recombines TRBV6-1 with TRBJ1-4; D might be TRBD1 (5 bases). Germline values: CDR1 MNHNS, CDR2 SASEGT. The CDR3 has 15 residues. V was cut by 3 bases and J by 7 bases, with 15 bases left in between. The CDR3 DNA sequence: TGTGCCAGCAGTGACGAGGGACTTATTGGTGAAAAACTGTTTTTT. Its translation: CASSDEGLIGEKLFF.

The rearrangement uses TRBV29-1 and TRBJ2-7, with D tentatively TRBD2 (6 bases). V lost 5 bases and J lost 0, with 11 bases in between. CDR3 length: 13 amino acids. Germline V gene data show CDR1 as SQVTM and CDR2 as ANQGSEA. In DNA form, the CDR3 reads TGCAGCGTTCTGCGGGATTGCTCCTACGAGCAGTACTTC. Residues: CSVLRDCSYEQYF.

Comments on this clonotype: A read error may produce the germline difference seen at one junction end. This rearrangement joins TRBV6-2 or TRBV6-3 to TRBJ1-5, with D hard to call. This CDR3 has 13 residues. Germline V gene sequence: CDR1 MNHEY, CDR2 SVGEGT. The CDR3: CASSTGPYHPQQF. DNA of the CDR3: TGTGCCAGCAGTACTGGGCCCTATCACCCCCAGCAATTT.

This rearrangement joins TRBV11-1 to TRBJ2-2; 7 positions match TRBD1. Germline CDR1 and CDR2: SGHAT and FQDESV (reference sequence). With V trimmed by 8 bases and J by 14 bases, 17 bases remained unmatched. This CDR3 spans 14 amino acids. DNA of the CDR3: TGTGCCAGCCGACGACAGGGAGAGACCGGTGACCTGTTTTTT. This encodes CASRRQGETGDLFF.